Sequencing of this T cell receptor (beta chain) was carried out in a study of human T cells and chemical hapten exposure. Time point here: patch test 2, 6 weeks after DPC sensitization. The treatment was: therapeutic diphenylcyclopropenone sensitization with weekly scalp DPC. V lost 7 bases and J 3 bases, leaving 15 bases between the germline ends. Germline V lookup: CDR1 MNHNY, CDR2 SVGAGI (reference sequence). The CDR3 is 15 residues long. MiXCR, applied by TCRdb to the RACE reads, yields one record per CDR3 protein. The sample lists roughly 140,000 distinct CDR3 sequences; 12% were seen once. This clonotype has more than one count but fewer than ten.

This rearrangement joins TRBV6-6 to TRBJ2-2, with D perhaps TRBD1 (6 bases). This receptor was obtained from a woman between 50 and 59 years old with alopecia areata. Some clones in this sample may be carry-over from other donors' samples. The sample in question was whole blood, obtained in connection with sensitization to the hapten diphenylcyclopropenone (DPC). CDR3 nucleotides: TGTGCCAGCATCAAACAGGGTGGTTACACCGGGGAGCTGTTTTTT. It specifies CASIKQGGYTGELFF.